The 8 T cell receptor beta chains below were found in one sample sequenced in a study of spatial heterogeneity in lung cancer. TCRdb redid the calling of the 5' RACE reads with MiXCR, one entry per CDR3 protein. The sample lists 39,000 or so distinct CDR3 sequences; approximately 3% were seen once. Time point reported: sample taken at primary tumor resection. This material consisted of normal lung tissue next to the tumor, taken at surgery. The source is a male donor with early-stage non-small cell lung cancer.

The sample holds many counts of this clonotype. The chain joins TRBV5-1 to TRBJ1-5; TRBD1 matches at 8 bases. Germline trimming cut 1 base from V and 6 bases from J; bases unmatched to any gene: 9. CDR3 length equals 16 residues. The germline V gene has CDR1 SGHRS and CDR2 YFSETQ. The CDR3 spells CASSLSPSGGGQPQHF. DNA of the CDR3: TGCGCCAGCAGCTTGTCCCCCTCAGGGGGCGGTCAGCCCCAGCATTTT.

This clonotype has ten or more counts. This rearrangement joins TRBV4-1 to TRBJ2-1, with a weak D call TRBD1 (6 bases). This CDR3 is built from 15 residues. Trimming shortened V by 1 base and J by 7 bases, and 14 bases separated the two germline ends. The germline CDR1 and CDR2 sequences are MGHRA and YSYEKL. CDR3: CASSQGTGSFNEQFF. CDR3 DNA sequence: TGCGCCAGCAGCCAAGGAACAGGGTCCTTTAATGAGCAGTTCTTC.

This clonotype occurred a few times. CDR3 protein: CASTDGVRYTEAFF. DNA of the CDR3: TGTGCCAGCACCGACGGGGTAAGGTACACTGAAGCTTTCTTT. The chain combines TRBV6-1 with TRBJ1-1; D remains unclear. The CDR3 runs 14 residues. The germline V gene encodes CDR1 MNHNS and CDR2 SASEGT. The V end lost 7 bases, the J end lost 3 bases, and 15 bases lay between the germline ends.

This clonotype occurred many times. The CDR3 sequence: CASSPSKPEAFF. The DNA of the CDR3 is TGTGCCAGCTCACCATCCAAGCCTGAAGCTTTCTTT. The chain is built from TRBV18 and TRBJ1-1; D is unresolved. The germline V gene has CDR1 KGHSH and CDR2 LQKENI. V was shortened by 2 bases and J by 6 bases, with 7 bases between the two germline ends. The CDR3 has 12 amino acids.

This clonotype was detected ten times or more. The genes are TRBV7-2 and TRBJ1-1; 7 nucleotides align to TRBD1. J was trimmed by 0 bases and V by 4 bases; bases with no gene match: 2. Per germline, CDR1 SGHTA and CDR2 FQGNSA. This CDR3 has 14 residues. CDR3 bases: TGTGCCAGCAGCTACGGGACAGTGAACACTGAAGCTTTCTTT. Translated, it gives CASSYGTVNTEAFF. The whole variable domain, filled in from reference TRBV7-2 and TRBJ1-1, reads GAGVSQSPSNKVTEKGKDVELRCDPISGHTALYWYRQSLGQGLEFLIYFQGNSAPDKSGLPSDRFSAERTGGSVSTLTIQRTQQEDSAVYLCASSYGTVNTEAFFGQGTRLTVV.

There are many counts of this clonotype. V usage is TRBV11-2 and J usage is TRBJ2-6, with D perhaps TRBD1 (5 bases). Germline CDR1 and CDR2: SGHAT and FQNNGV. There are 16 residues in the CDR3. The V gene lost 3 bases and the J gene lost 0 bases, with 9 bases spanning the gap. The CDR3 loop reads CASSFQGSSGANVLTF. The CDR3 region has the DNA TGTGCCAGCAGCTTCCAGGGAAGCTCTGGGGCCAACGTCCTGACTTTC.

This clonotype was detected many times. The chain uses TRBV4-3 and TRBJ2-4; 9 bases are a match to TRBD2. The germline V gene encodes CDR1 LGHNA and CDR2 YSLEER. CDR3 length: 18 amino acids. With 1 base clipped from V and 9 bases from J, the junction kept 16 bases outside the gene matches. The CDR3 is CASSQAPQAGGTFSIQYF. The CDR3 DNA reads TGCGCCAGCAGCCAAGCCCCGCAAGCGGGGGGTACCTTTAGCATTCAGTACTTC.

This clonotype was seen repeatedly, ten times or more. V usage is TRBV20-1 and J usage is TRBJ2-3, with TRBD2 matching 9 bases. Per germline, CDR1 DFQATT and CDR2 SNEGSKA (reference sequence). The CDR3 is 15 residues long. The J segment lost 2 bases and the V segment lost 7 bases, leaving 10 bases of the junction unmatched. For the CDR3, the DNA is TGCAGTGGCTCCACAAGCGGGGGGTTCACAGATACGCAGTATTTT. Protein product: CSGSTSGGFTDTQYF.